This T cell receptor (beta chain) was found in a study of T cells in localized non-small cell lung cancer. Assay used: immunoSEQ multiplex PCR; TCRdb lists only in-frame clones, some missing. The sample consists of 45,000 to 60,000 clones, around 81% of them appearing once. Worth noting for this clone: Its cognate antigen is unknown.

Findings of the study overall: Uninvolved nearby lung showed the greatest T cell clonality, exceeding that found in tumor. Sequencing was restricted to one tumor region; therefore, heterogeneity remains possible. Adjacent lung held a median roughly 60 of the top 100 tumor clones.

Trimming cost V 1 base and J 13 bases, with 8 bases left between them. CDR3 length equals 11 residues. Germline CDR1 reads DFQATT; CDR2 reads SNEGSKA (reference sequence). The source is a woman aged 40 to 75 with stage II lung adenocarcinoma. The chain carries TRBV20-1 and TRBJ1-6; D is possibly TRBD1 (5 bases). The sequenced sample was PBMCs, obtained before any cancer treatment. CDR3 region: CSARGGTPLHF. The CDR3, as DNA: TGCAGTGCTAGAGGGGGGACCCCCCTCCACTTT.